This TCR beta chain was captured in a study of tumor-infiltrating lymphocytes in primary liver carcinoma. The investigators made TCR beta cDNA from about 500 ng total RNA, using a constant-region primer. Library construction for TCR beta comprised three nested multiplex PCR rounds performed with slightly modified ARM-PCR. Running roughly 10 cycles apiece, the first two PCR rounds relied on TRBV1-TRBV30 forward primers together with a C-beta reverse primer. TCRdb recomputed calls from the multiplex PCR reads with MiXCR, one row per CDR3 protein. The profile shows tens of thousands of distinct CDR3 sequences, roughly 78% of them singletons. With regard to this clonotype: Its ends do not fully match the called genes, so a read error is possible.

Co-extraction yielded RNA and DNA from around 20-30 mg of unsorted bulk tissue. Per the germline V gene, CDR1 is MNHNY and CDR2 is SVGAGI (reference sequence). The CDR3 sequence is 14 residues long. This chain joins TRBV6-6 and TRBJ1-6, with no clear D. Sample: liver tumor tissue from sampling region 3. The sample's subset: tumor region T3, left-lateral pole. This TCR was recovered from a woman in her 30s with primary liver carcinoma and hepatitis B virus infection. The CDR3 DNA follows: TGTGCCAGCAATTACACAAGGATGGATTTACCCCTCCACTTT. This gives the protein CASNYTRMDLPLHF.